This TCR beta chain is drawn from a study of T cell repertoires in cytomegalovirus infection. Turning to the study itself: Used in the study were CMV epitopes, some recently identified and HLA-C-restricted, others well-studied and HLA-B-restricted. Study conclusions and caveats: Cumulative frequency (of public TCR beta family members) identified carriers of CMV plus the relevant HLA. The ex vivo response was dominated by HLA-C-restricted CMV-specific TCR beta clonotypes.

TCRdb reprocessed the reads via MiXCR and lists one record per CDR3 protein. Among 830,000 or so distinct CDR3 sequences, approximately 29% were seen once, and the ten largest hold around 12%. Germline CDR1 is SGHDT and CDR2 is YYEEEE. The V end lost 5 bases, the J end lost 2 bases, and 13 bases lay between the germline ends. The CDR3 has 14 residues. Worth noting for this clonotype: What it binds is not known.

The chain carries TRBV5-6 and TRBJ1-1; D uncertain. This clonotype originated in a human donor in good health (CMV status not recorded). Some clones in this sample may be carry-over from other donors' samples. Source: cultured CD8+ T cells from PBMCs, taken from culture after CMV antigen stimulation. The CDR3 reads CASRRVAYNTEAFF. CDR3 DNA: TGTGCCAGCAGGAGAGTGGCGTATAACACTGAAGCTTTCTTT.